The sequence of this T cell receptor beta chain was determined in a study of blood T cell repertoires in COVID-19. At the level of the study: The cDNA or gDNA used as material had been derived from T cells, B-cell-depleted T cells, or PBMCs.

All enrollees were about 18 to 89 years old and from fewer than 30 US areas. Using immunoSEQ multiplex PCR, the repertoire was profiled, and TCRdb retains in-frame clones only, with some absent. The data hold nearly 250,000 clones, with roughly 85% observed a single time. CDR3 length equals 15 residues. Trimming stripped 0 bases from V and 6 bases from J, with 13 bases between. Germline V gives CDR1 SGHRS, CDR2 YFSETQ. The clonotype comes from a woman between 50 and 59 years old with acute COVID-19. The V gene is TRBV5-1, the J gene TRBJ2-1; possibly TRBD2 for D (7 bases). The sample taken for sequencing was PBMCs or T cells enriched from blood (not recorded which). The CDR3: CASSLGGGPSNEQFF. The CDR3 DNA reads TGCGCCAGCAGCTTGGGCGGGGGCCCTTCCAATGAGCAGTTCTTC.